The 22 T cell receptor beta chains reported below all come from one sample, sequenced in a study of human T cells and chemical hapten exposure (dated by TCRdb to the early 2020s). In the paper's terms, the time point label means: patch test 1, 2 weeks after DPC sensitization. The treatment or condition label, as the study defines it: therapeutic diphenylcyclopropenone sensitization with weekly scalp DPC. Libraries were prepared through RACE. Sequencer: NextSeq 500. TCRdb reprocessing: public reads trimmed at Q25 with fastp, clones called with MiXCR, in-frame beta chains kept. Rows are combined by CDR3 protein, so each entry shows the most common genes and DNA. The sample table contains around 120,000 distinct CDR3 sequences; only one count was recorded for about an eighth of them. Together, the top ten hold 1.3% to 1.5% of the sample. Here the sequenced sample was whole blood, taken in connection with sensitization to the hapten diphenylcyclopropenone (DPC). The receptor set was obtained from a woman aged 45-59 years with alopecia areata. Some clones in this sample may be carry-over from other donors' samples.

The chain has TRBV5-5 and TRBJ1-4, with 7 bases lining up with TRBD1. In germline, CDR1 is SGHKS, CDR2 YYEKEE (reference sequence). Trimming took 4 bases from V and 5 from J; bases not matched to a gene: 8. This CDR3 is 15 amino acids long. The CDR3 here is CASSTRQGRNEKLFF. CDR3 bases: TGTGCCAGCAGCACCCGACAGGGAAGGAATGAAAAACTGTTTTTT.

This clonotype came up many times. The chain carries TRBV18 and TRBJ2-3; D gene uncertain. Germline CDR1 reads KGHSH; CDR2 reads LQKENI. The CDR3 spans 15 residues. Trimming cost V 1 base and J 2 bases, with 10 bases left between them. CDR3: CASSPRKTPTDTQYF. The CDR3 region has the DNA TGTGCCAGCTCACCACGCAAGACCCCCACAGATACGCAGTATTTT.

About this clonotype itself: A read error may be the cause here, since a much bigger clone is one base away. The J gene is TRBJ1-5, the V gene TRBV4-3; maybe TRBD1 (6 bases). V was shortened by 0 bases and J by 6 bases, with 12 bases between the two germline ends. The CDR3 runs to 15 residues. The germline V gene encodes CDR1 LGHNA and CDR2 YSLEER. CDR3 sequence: CASSQEGEGGQPQHF. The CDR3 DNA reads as TGCGCCAGCAGCCAAGAGGGGGAAGGGGGTCAGCCCCAGCATTTT.

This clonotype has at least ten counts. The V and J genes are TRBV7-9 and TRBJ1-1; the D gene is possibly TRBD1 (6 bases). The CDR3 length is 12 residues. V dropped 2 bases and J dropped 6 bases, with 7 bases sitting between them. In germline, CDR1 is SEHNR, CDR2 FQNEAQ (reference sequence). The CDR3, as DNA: TGTGCCAGCAGCTTAAACAGGGCTGAAGCTTTCTTT. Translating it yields CASSLNRAEAFF.

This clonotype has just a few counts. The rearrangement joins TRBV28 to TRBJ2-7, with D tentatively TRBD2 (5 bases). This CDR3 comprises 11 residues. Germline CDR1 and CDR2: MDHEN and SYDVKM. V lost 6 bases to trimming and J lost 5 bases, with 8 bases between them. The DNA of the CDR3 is TGTGCCAGCAGGATACTAGACGAGCAGTACTTC. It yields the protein CASRILDEQYF. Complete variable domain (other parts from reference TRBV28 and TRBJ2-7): DVKVTQSSRYLVKRTGEKVFLECVQDMDHENMFWYRQDPGLGLRLIYFSYDVKMKEKGDIPEGYSVSREKKERFSLILESASTNQTSMYLCASRILDEQYFGPGTRLTVT.

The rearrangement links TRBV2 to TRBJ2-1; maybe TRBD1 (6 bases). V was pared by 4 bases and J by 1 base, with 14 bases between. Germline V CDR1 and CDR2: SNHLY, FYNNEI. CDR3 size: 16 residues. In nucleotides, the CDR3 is TGTGCCAGCAGTGTGTGGGGGCGGTCGTCCTACAATGAGCAGTTCTTC. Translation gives CASSVWGRSSYNEQFF. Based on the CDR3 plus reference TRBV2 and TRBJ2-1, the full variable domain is EPEVTQTPSHQVTQMGQEVILRCVPISNHLYFYWYRQILGQKVEFLVSFYNNEISEKSEIFDDQFSVERPDGSNFTLKIRSTKLEDSAMYFCASSVWGRSSYNEQFFGPGTRLTVL.

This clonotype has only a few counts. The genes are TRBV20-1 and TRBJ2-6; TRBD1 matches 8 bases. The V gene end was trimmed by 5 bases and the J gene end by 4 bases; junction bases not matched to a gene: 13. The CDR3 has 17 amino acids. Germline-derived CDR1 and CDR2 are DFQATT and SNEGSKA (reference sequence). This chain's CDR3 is CSAGRRQGISGANVLTF. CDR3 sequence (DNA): TGCAGTGCTGGGCGTAGACAGGGGATATCAGGGGCCAACGTCCTGACTTTC.

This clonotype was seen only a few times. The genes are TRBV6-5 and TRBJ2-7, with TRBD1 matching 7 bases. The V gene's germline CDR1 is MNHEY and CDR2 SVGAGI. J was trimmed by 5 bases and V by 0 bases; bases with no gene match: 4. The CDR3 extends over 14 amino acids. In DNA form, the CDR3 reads TGTGCCAGCAGTTACTCGAGGGGGCTGGACGAGCAGTACTTC. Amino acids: CASSYSRGLDEQYF.

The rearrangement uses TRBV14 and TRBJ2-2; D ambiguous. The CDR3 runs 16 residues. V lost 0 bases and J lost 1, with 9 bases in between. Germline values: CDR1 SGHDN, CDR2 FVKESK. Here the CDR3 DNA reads TGTGCCAGCAGCCAAGATAAAACCGGGAACACCGGGGAGCTGTTTTTT. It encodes CASSQDKTGNTGELFF.

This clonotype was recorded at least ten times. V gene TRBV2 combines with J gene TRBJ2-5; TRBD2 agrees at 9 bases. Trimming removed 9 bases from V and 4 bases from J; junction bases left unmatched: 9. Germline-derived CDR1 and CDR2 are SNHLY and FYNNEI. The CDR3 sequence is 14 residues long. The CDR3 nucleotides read TGTGCCAGTGTGAGTAGCGGGAGCCGAGAGACCCAGTACTTC. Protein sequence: CASVSSGSRETQYF. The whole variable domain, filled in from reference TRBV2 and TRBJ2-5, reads EPEVTQTPSHQVTQMGQEVILRCVPISNHLYFYWYRQILGQKVEFLVSFYNNEISEKSEIFDDQFSVERPDGSNFTLKIRSTKLEDSAMYFCASVSSGSRETQYFGPGTRLLVL.

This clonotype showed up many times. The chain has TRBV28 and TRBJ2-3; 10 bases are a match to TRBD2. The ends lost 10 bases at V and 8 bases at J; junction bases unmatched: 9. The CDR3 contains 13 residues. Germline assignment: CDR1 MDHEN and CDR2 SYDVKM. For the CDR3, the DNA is TGTGCCACCGAGCGGGAGGGTGAGGGTACGCAGTATTTT. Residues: CATEREGEGTQYF.

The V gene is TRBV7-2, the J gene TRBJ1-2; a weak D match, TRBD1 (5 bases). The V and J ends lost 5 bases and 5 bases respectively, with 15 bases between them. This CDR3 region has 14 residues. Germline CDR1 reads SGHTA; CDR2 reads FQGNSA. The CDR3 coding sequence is TGTGCCAGCAGCCAGGCAGACAGTTTATATGGCTACACCTTC. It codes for CASSQADSLYGYTF.

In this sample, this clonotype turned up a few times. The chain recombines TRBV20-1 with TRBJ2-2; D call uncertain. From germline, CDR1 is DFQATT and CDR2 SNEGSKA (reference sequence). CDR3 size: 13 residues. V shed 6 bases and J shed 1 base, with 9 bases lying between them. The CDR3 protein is CSAFSGNTGELFF. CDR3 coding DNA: TGCAGTGCCTTCTCAGGGAACACCGGGGAGCTGTTTTTT.

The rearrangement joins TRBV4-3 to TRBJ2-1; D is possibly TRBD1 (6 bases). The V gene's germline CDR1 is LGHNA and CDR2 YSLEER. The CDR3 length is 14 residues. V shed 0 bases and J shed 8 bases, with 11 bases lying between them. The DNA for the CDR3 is TGCGCCAGCAGCCAAGATCAGGGGTCGGATGAGCAGTTCTTC. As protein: CASSQDQGSDEQFF.

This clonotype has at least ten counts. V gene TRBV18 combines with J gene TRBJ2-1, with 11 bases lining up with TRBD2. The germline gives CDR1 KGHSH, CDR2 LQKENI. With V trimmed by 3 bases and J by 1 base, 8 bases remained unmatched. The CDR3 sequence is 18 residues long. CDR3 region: CASSPYTSGSRSYNEQFF. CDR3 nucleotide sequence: TGTGCCAGCTCACCCTATACTAGCGGGAGTAGGTCCTACAATGAGCAGTTCTTC.

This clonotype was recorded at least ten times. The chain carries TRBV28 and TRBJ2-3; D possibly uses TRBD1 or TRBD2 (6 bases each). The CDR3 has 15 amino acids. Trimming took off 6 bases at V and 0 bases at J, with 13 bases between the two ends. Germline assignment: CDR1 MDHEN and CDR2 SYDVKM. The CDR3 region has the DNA TGTGCCAGCAGCTTAGGGGGGCTAAGCACAGATACGCAGTATTTT. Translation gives CASSLGGLSTDTQYF.

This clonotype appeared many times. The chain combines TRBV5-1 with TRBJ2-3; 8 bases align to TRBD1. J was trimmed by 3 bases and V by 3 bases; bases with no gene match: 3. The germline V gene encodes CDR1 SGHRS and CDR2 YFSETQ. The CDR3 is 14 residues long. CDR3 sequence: CASSWTGTTDTQYF. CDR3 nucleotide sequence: TGCGCCAGCAGCTGGACAGGGACGACAGATACGCAGTATTTT.

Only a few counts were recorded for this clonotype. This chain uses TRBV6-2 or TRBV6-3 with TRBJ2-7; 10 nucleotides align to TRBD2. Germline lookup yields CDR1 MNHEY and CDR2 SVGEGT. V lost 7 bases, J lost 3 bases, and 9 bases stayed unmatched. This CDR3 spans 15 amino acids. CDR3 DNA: TGTGCCAGCAACACGCCGGGACTAGCGAGCTACGAGCAGTACTTC. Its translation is CASNTPGLASYEQYF.

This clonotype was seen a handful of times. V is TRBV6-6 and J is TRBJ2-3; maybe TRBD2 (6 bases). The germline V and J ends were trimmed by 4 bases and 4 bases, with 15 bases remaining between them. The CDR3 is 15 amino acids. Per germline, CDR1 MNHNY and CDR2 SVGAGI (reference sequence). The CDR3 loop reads CASSSHRLDADTQYF. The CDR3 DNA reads TGTGCCAGCAGTTCCCACAGACTAGATGCAGATACGCAGTATTTT.

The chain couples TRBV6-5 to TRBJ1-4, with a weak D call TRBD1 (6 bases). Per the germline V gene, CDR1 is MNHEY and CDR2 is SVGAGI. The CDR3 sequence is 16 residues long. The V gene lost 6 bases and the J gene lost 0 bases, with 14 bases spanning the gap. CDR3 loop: CASRRGGATTNEKLFF. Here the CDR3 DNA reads TGTGCCAGCAGGCGCGGGGGGGCCACAACTAATGAAAAACTGTTTTTT.

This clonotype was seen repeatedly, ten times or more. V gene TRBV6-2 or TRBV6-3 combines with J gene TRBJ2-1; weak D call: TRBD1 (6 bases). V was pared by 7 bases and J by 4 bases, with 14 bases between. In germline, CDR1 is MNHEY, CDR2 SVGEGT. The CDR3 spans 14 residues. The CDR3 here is CASIGQRQYNEQFF. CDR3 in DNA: TGTGCCAGCATTGGACAGCGACAGTACAATGAGCAGTTCTTC.

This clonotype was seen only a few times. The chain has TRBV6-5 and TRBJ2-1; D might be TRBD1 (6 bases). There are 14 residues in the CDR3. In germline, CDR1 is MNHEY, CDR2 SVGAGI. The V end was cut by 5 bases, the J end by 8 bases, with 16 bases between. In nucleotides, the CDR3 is TGTGCCAGCAGTGTTTCAGGGGAAGTGGATGAGCAGTTCTTC. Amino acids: CASSVSGEVDEQFF.